This TCR beta chain was sequenced for a study of T cell responses to AZD1222 COVID-19 vaccine. Whole-study context: The study pooled second doses at about 4 or about 12 weeks. Study-level findings and limits: Repertoires were collected only later (after the peak T cell response had occurred). Clonal diversity was possibly underestimated, and white British individuals and females predominated among donors.

Concerning this clone itself: What it binds is unknown.

CDR1 DFQATT and CDR2 SNEGSKA come from the germline V gene (reference sequence). V was cut by 0 bases and J by 10 bases, with 6 bases left in between. This CDR3 comprises 10 residues. Profiled with immunoSEQ multiplex PCR; TCRdb holds only in-frame clones, not every one. The sample consists of tens of thousands of clones, 80% to 90% of them appearing once. This receptor was obtained from an adult in good health. The genes are TRBV20-1 and TRBJ1-1; D remains unclear. Sequencing was performed on peripheral blood, taken on day 0 of AZD1222 vaccination. The CDR3: CSARDRRAFF. For the CDR3, the DNA is TGCAGTGCTAGAGATCGGAGAGCTTTCTTT.